The source of this T cell receptor (beta chain) is a study of control samples from healthy donors and cancer patients. About this clone itself: Other DNA sequences from this sample encode an identical CDR3 as well.

Using immunoSEQ multiplex PCR, the repertoire was profiled, and TCRdb retains in-frame clones only, with some absent. The data contain 25,000 to 30,000 clones, approximately 87% of them singletons. Germline assignment: CDR1 MNHEY and CDR2 SMNVEV (reference sequence). Losses at the gene ends were 6 bases for V and 6 bases for J; bases not matched to a gene: 8. The CDR3 sequence is 14 residues long. Input material: PBMCs. V and J are TRBV27 and TRBJ1-2; 9 nucleotides agree with TRBD1. The source of this sequence is a woman between 40 and 55 years old with lung cancer. CDR3: CASRRTGDPNGYTF. The CDR3 region has the DNA TGTGCCAGCAGGAGGACAGGGGACCCCAATGGCTACACCTTC.